The present T cell receptor beta chain was sequenced within a study of CD8+CD57+ T cells in acquired aplastic anemia. Across the whole study: 3 to 4 ug was the average amount of DNA from sorted CD4+ and CD8+ cells.

General study points: Approximately 30 CD8+ CDR3 sequences were shared between patients and controls.

Patients who underwent sequencing had shown CD8+CD57+ cell expansion by flow cytometry. Among the patients, all had severe acquired aplastic anemia. According to the study, genomic DNA was the template for TCR beta VDJ and CDR3 profiling. TCRdb processed the reads anew with MiXCR; each CDR3 protein has one entry. Of around 210,000 distinct CDR3 sequences in the sample, 50% to 70% are singletons; the top ten hold roughly 53%. With regard to this clonotype: Antigen specificity is unknown.

The CDR3 runs 14 residues. Trimming took 5 bases from V and 9 from J; bases not matched to a gene: 10. Germline assignment: CDR1 SGHVS and CDR2 FQNEAQ. Sequencing used sorted CD4+, CD8+, or CD8+CD57+ T cells (not recorded which) from PBMCs. The chain is built from TRBV7-8 and TRBJ2-1; 7 nucleotides line up with TRBD1. The TCR originated in a human donor with aplastic anemia. The CDR3 loop is CASSTHRGGGEQFF. CDR3 in DNA: TGTGCCAGCAGCACCCACAGGGGTGGCGGTGAGCAGTTCTTC.